This T cell receptor beta chain came from a study of blood T cells in healthy people across ages. Next came a second PCR, run for about 6 to 11 cycles, which used a sample-barcoded 5' primer along with a J-beta primer mix. TCRdb reprocessed the 5' RACE reads via MiXCR and lists one record per CDR3 protein. The repertoire holds 1.5 million to 2 million distinct CDR3 sequences, with approximately 30% as singletons. This CDR3 is 16 amino acids long. Between the trimmed V and J ends, which lost 3 bases and 1 base, there was a span of 13 bases. The chain is built from TRBV12-3 or TRBV12-4 and TRBJ2-1, with D perhaps TRBD2 (5 bases). The TCR comes from a woman aged 25 to 45 in good health. Sequencing used blood. The CDR3 sequence: CASSFGMDLSYNEQFF. CDR3 bases: TGTGCCAGCAGTTTCGGGATGGACCTTTCCTACAATGAGCAGTTCTTC.